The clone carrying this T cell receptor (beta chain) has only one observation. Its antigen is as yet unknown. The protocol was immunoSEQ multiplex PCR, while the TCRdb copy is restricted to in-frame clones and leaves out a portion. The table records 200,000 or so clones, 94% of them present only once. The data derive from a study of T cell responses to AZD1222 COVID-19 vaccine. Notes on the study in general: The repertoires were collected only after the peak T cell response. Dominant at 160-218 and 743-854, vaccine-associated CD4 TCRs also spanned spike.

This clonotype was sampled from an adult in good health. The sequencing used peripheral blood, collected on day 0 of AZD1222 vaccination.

CDR3 sequence reads: CASSLEELEYNEQYF. CDR3 coding DNA: TGCGCCAGCAGCTTGGAAGAACTAGAATACAACGAGCAGTACTTC. This chain connects TRBV5-1 to TRBJ2-7; TRBD2 might be the D (5 bases). Trimming pared 0 bases from V and 5 bases from J, leaving 15 bases between. The germline V gene has CDR1 SGHRS and CDR2 YFSETQ. This CDR3 is 15 amino acids long. Drawing the rest from reference TRBV5-1 and TRBJ2-7, the complete variable domain is KAGVTQTPRYLIKTRGQQVTLSCSPISGHRSVSWYQQTPGQGLQFLFEYFSETQRNKGNFPGRFSGRQFSNSRSEMNVSTLELGDSALYLCASSLEELEYNEQYFGPGTRLTVT.